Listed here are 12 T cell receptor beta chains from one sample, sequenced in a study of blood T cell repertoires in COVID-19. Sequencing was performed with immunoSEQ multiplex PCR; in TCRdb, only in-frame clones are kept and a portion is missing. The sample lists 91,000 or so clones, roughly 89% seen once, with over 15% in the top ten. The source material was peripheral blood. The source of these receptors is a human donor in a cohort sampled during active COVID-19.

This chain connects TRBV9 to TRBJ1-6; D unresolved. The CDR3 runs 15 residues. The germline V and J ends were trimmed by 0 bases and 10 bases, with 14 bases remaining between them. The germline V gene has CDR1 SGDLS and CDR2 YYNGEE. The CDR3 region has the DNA TGTGCCAGCAGCGTAGCGGGGAACGTGGACTCACCCCTCCACTTT. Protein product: CASSVAGNVDSPLHF. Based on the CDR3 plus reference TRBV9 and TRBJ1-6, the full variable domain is DSGVTQTPKHLITATGQRVTLRCSPRSGDLSVYWYQQSLDQGLQFLIQYYNGEERAKGNILERFSAQQFPDLHSELNLSSLELGDSALYFCASSVAGNVDSPLHFGNGTRLTVT.

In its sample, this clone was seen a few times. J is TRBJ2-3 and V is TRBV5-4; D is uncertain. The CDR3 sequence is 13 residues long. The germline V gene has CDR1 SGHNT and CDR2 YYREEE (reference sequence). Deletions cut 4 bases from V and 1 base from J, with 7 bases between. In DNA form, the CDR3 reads TGTGCCAGCAGCCCCCAGGGCACAGATACGCAGTATTTT. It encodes CASSPQGTDTQYF.

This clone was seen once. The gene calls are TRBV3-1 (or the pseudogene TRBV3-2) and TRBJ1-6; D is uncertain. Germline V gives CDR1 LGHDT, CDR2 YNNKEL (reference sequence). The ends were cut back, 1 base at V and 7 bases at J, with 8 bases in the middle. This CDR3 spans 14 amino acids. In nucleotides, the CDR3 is TGTGCCAGCAGCCAAGGCATAGAGAATTCACCCCTCCACTTT. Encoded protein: CASSQGIENSPLHF.

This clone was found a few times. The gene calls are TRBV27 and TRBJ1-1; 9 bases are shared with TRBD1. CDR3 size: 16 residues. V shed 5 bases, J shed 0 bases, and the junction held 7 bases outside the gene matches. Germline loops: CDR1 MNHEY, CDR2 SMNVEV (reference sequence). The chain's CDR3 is CASSTGTGRMNTEAFF. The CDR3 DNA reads TGTGCCAGCAGTACCGGGACAGGGCGCATGAACACTGAAGCTTTCTTT.

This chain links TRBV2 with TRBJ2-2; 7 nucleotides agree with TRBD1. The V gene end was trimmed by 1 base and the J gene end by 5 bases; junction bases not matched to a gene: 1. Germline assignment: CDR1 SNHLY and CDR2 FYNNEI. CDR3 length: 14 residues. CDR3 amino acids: CASSEVRGTGELFF. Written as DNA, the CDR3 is TGTGCCAGCAGTGAAGTCAGGGGGACCGGGGAGCTGTTTTTT.

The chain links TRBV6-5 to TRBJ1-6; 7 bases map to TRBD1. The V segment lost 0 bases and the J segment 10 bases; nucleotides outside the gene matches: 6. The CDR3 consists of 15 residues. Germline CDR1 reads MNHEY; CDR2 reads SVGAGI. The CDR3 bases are TGTGCCAGCAGTTACTCCACGACAGGGCGGTCACCCCTCCACTTT. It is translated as CASSYSTTGRSPLHF.

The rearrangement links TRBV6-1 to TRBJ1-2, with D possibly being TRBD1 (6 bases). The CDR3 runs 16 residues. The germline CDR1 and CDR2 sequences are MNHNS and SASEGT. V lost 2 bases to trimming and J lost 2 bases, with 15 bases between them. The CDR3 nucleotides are TGTGCCAGCAGTGAATTCTGGGGGCAGGGAAACTATGGCTACACCTTC. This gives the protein CASSEFWGQGNYGYTF.

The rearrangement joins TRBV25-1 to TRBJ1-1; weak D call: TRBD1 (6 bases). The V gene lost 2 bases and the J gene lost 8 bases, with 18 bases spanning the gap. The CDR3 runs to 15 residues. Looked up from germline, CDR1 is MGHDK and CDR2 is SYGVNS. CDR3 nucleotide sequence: TGTGCCAGCAGTGAAACAGGGAGTCGGGGTACCGAAGCTTTCTTT. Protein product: CASSETGSRGTEAFF.

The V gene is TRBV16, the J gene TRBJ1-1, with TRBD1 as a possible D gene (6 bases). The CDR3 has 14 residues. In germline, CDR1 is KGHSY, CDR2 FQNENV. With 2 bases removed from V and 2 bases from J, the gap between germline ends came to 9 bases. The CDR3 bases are TGTGCCAGCAGCCAAGTACAGGGCAACACTGAAGCTTTCTTT. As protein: CASSQVQGNTEAFF.

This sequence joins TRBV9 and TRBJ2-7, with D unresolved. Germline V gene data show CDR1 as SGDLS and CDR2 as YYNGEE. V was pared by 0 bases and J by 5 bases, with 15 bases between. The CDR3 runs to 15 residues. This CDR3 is CASSVGPTVLDEQYF. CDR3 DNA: TGTGCCAGCAGCGTAGGCCCTACAGTGTTGGACGAGCAGTACTTC.

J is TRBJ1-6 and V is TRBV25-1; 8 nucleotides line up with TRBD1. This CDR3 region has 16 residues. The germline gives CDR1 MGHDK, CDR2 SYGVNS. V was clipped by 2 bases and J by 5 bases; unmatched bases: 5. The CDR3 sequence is CASSERTGLNNSPLHF. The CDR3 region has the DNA TGTGCCAGCAGTGAAAGGACAGGGCTAAATAATTCACCCCTCCACTTT.

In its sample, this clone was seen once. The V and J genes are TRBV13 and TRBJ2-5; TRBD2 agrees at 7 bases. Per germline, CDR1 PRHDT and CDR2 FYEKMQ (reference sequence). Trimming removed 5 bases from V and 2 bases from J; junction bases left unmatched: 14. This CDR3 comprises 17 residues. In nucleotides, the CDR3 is TGTGCCAGCAGCATAGAGTCCGGGGGAGGGTATCAAGAGACCCAGTACTTC. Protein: CASSIESGGGYQETQYF.